This T cell receptor (beta chain) derives from a study of shared clonotypes between healthy human individuals. Study-wide findings and caveats: Clonotype sharing among donors, it was expected, would be affected by sequencing depth.

A remark on this clone: The antigen is not known.

The naive CD8 population came from CD45RO-negative cells selected for CCR7, without terminally differentiated effector memory CD45RA+ cells. The assay was immunoSEQ multiplex PCR, and TCRdb's table has in-frame clones only and misses some. The profile shows about 1,900,000 clones, approximately 95% of them singletons. The sequence was obtained from a young man in good health. The sequenced sample consisted of naive CD8+ T cells sorted from blood.

CDR3 protein: CASSRNEGGETQYF. The CDR3 DNA is TGTGCCAGCAGTCGGAATGAAGGGGGAGAGACCCAGTACTTC. The chain uses TRBV28 and TRBJ2-5; perhaps TRBD1 as D (6 bases). CDR1 and CDR2 (germline): MDHEN, SYDVKM. This CDR3 has 14 amino acids. V gave up 5 bases and J gave up 4 bases, with 14 bases separating them.